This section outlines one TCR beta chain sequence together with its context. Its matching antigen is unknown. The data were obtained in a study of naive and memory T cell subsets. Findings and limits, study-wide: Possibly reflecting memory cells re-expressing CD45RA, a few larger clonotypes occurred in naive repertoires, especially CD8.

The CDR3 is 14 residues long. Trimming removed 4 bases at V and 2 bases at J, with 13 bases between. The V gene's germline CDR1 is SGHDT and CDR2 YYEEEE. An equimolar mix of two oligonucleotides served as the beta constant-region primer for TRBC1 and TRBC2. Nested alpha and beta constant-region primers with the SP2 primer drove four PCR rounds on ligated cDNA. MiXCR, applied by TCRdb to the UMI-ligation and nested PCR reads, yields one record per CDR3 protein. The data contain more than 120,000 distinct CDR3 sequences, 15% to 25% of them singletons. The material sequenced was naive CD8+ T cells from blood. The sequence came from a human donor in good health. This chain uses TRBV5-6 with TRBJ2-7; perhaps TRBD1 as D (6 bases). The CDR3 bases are TGTGCCAGCAGCCCACAGGGAGTGACCTACGAGCAGTACTTC. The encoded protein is CASSPQGVTYEQYF.